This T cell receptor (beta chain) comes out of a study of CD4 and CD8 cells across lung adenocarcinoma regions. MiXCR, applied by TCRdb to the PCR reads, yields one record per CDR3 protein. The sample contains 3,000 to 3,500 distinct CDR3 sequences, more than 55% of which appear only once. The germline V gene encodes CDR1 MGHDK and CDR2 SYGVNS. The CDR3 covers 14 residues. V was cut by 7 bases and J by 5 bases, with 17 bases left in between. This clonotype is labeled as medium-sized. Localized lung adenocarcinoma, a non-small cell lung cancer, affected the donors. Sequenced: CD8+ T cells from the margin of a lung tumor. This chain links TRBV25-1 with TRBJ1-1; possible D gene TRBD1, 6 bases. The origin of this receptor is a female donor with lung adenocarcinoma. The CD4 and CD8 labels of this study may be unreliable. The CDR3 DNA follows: TGTGCCAGCAACCAAAGGGGGGCGGGGACTGAAGCTTTCTTT. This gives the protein CASNQRGAGTEAFF. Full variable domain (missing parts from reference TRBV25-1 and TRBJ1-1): EADIYQTPRYLVIGTGKKITLECSQTMGHDKMYWYQQDPGMELHLIHYSYGVNSTEKGDLSSESTVSRIRTEHFPLTLESARPSHTSQYLCASNQRGAGTEAFFGQGTRLTVV.